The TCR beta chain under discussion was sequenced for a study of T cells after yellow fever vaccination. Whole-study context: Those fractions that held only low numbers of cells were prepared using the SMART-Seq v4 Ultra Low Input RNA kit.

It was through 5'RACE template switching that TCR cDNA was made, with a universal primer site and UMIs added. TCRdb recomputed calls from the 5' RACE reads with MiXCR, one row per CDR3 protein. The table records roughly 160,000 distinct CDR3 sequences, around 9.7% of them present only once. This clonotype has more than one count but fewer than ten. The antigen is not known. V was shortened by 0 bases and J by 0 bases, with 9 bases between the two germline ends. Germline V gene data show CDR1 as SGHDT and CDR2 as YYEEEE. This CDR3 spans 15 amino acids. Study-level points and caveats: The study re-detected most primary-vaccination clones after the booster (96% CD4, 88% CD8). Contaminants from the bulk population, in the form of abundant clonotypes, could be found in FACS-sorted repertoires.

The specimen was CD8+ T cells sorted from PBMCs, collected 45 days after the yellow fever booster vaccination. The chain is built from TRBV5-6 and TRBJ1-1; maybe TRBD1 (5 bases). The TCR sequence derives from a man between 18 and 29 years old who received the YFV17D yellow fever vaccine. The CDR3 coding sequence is TGTGCCAGCAGCTTGGAGGGGCATATGAACACTGAAGCTTTCTTT. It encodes CASSLEGHMNTEAFF.